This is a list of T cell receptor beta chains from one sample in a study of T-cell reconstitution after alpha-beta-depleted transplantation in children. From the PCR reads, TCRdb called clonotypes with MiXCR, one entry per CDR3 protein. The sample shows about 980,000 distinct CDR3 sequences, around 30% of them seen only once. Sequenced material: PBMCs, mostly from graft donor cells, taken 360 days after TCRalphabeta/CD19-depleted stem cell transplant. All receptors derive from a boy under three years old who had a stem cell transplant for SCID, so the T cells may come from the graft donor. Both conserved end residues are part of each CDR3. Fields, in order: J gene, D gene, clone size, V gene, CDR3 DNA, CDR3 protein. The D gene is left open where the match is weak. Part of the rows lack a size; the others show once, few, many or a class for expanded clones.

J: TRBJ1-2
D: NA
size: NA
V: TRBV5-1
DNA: TGCGCCAGCAGCTCGCCGGACAATCCTTCTAACTATGGCTACACCTTC
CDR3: CASSSPDNPSNYGYTF

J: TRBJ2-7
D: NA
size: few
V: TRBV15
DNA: TGTGCCACCAGCAGAGATCGAGGTGCAAACACCTACGAGCAGTACTTC
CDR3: CATSRDRGANTYEQYF

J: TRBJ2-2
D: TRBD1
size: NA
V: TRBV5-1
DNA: TGCGCCAGCAGCCTGGACAGGGGAGCAACCGGGGAGCTGTTTTTT
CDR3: CASSLDRGATGELFF

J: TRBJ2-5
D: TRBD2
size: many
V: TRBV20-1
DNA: TGCAGTGCTAGAGCTAGCGGGCAAGAGACCCAGTACTTC
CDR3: CSARASGQETQYF

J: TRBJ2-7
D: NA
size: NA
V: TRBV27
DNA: TGTGCCAGCAGGAAAAGTATGGGATCCTACGAGCAGTACTTC
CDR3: CASRKSMGSYEQYF

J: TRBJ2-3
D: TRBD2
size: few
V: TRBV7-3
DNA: TGTGCCAGCAGCTTAACAAGGGAGGGGTTCAGCACAGATACGCAGTATTTT
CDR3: CASSLTREGFSTDTQYF

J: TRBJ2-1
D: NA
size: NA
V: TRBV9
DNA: TGTGCCAGCAGCGTAGCTACGAGTGTGACTCCTTACAATGAGCAGTTCTTC
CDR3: CASSVATSVTPYNEQFF

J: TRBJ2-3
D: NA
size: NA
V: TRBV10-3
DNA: TGTGCCATCAGAGGTGGGGCAAGCACAGATACGCAGTATTTT
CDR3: CAIRGGASTDTQYF

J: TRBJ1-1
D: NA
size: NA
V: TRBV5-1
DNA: TGCGCCAGCAGCTTGGTTGGGGCGACAGGCACTGAAGCTTTCTTT
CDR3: CASSLVGATGTEAFF

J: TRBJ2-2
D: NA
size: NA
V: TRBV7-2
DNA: TGTGCCAGCAGCTTATTTAAAGGCAGTACAAACGGGGAGCTGTTTTTT
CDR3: CASSLFKGSTNGELFF

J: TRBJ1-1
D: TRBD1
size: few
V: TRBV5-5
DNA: TGTGCCAGCAGCTCTCAGGGGGGCGGGGGGATCACTGAAGCTTTCTTT
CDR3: CASSSQGGGGITEAFF

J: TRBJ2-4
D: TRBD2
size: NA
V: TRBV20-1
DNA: TGCAGTGCTAGGGGCCGGCCTAGCGGGGAAGTTGGCAAAAACATTCAGTACTTC
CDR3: CSARGRPSGEVGKNIQYF

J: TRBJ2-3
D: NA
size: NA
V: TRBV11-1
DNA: TGTGCCAGCAGCCTAACCTGGGCGGGGCTTGTCAGCACAGATACGCAGTATTTT
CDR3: CASSLTWAGLVSTDTQYF

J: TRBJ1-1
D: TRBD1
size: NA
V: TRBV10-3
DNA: TGTGCCATCAGAGCAGGGGGCGAGAACACTGAAGCTTTCTTT
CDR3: CAIRAGGENTEAFF

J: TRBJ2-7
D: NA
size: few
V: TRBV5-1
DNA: TGCGCCACCTCCGGGACCAACTCCTACGAGCAGTACTTC
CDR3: CATSGTNSYEQYF

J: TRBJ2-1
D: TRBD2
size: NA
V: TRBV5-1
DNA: TGCGCCAGCACCTTTAGCGGGAGCTCCTACAATGAGCAGTTCTTC
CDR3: CASTFSGSSYNEQFF

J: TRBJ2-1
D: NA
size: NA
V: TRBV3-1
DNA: TGTGCCAGCAGCCACAGGGTATATGCCTACAATGAGCAGTTCTTC
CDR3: CASSHRVYAYNEQFF

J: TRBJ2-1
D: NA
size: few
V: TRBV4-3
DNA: TGCGCCAGCAGCCCCGGGCCGTCACACTCCTACAATGAGCAGTTCTTC
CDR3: CASSPGPSHSYNEQFF

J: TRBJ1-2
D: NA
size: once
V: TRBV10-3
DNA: TGTGCCATCAGTGAGTCAGGCTCGCTCCTTAGTTATGGCTACACCTTC
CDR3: CAISESGSLLSYGYTF

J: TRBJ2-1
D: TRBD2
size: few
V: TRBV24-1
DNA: TGTGCCACCAGTGATTCCGGGACTAGCAAGAATGAGCAGTTCTTC
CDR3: CATSDSGTSKNEQFF

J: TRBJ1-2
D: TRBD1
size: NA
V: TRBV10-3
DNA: TGTGCCATCAGTGGCGGGTCGGACAGGAGGTACTATGGCTACACCTTC
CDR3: CAISGGSDRRYYGYTF

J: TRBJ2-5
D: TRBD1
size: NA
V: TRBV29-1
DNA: TGCAGCGTTGTAGGGACAGGGGTGGAGACCCAGTACTTC
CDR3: CSVVGTGVETQYF

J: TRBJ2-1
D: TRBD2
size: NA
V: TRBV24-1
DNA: TGTGCCACCAGTGATTCCCCTCAAACCCTAGCGGGGGGCTACAATGAGCAGTTCTTC
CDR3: CATSDSPQTLAGGYNEQFF

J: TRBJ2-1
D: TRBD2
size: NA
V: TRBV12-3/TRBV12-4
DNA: TGTGCCAGCAGTTCCCCTAGCGGGGTGCCGAGCTCCTACAATGAGCAGTTCTTC
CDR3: CASSSPSGVPSSYNEQFF

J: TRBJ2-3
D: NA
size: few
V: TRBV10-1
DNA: TGCGCCAGCAGTGAGTCGACGAACAGTGGGGGAGATACGCAGTATTTT
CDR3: CASSESTNSGGDTQYF

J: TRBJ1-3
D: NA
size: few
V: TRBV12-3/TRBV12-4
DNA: TGTGCCAGCAGTTTACTGAAGCCGGGAAACACCATATATTTT
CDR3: CASSLLKPGNTIYF

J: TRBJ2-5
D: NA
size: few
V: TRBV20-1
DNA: TGCAGTGCATCGCGAGCCCCCAAATGGACGGACAAAGAGACCCAGTACTTC
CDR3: CSASRAPKWTDKETQYF

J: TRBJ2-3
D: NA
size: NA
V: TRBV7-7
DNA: TGTGCCAGCAGCTCCTGGCCTGGTGAAGCTTATACGCAGTATTTT
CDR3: CASSSWPGEAYTQYF

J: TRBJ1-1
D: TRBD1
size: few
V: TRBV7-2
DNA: TGTGCCAGCAGGAAACAGGGGGCGCGAGGTACTGAAGCTTTCTTT
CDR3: CASRKQGARGTEAFF

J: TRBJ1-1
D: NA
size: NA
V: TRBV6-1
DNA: TGTGCCAGCAGAAAGACAGCGAACACTGAAGCTTTCTTT
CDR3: CASRKTANTEAFF

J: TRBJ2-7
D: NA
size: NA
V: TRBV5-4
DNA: TGTGCCAGCAGCTTTGGTCTGCTTTTCTACGAGCAGTACTTC
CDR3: CASSFGLLFYEQYF

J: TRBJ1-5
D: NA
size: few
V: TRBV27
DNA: TGTGCCAGCAGCTTCGATACACCTCAGAGGGGATCGAAGAATCAGCCCCAGCATTTT
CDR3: CASSFDTPQRGSKNQPQHF